These 10 T cell receptor beta chains share one sample of origin, sequenced in a study of cytomegalovirus exposure and HLA in healthy donors. Data came from immunoSEQ multiplex PCR; TCRdb stores just in-frame clones and leaves some out. Here the sample spans roughly 73,000 clones, 90% to 95% being singletons. Material for sequencing was PBMCs. These receptors all come from a man younger than 35 in good health and CMV-seropositive.

The chain recombines TRBV30 with TRBJ1-1; D ambiguous. CDR1 GTSNPN and CDR2 SVGIG come from the germline V gene (reference sequence). Trimming shortened V by 1 base and J by 10 bases, and 13 bases separated the two germline ends. CDR3 size: 12 residues. The CDR3 DNA reads as TGTGCCTGGAGTGGGGCTCAGCAACTAGCTTTCTTT. Translation: CAWSGAQQLAFF.

The V call is TRBV9, the J call TRBJ2-7; D possibly corresponds to TRBD2 (5 bases). The germline V gene has CDR1 SGDLS and CDR2 YYNGEE. V dropped 5 bases and J dropped 0 bases, with 12 bases sitting between them. This CDR3 is 14 amino acids long. For the CDR3, the DNA is TGTGCCAGCAGTGCTCGCGGGCTCTCCTACGAGCAGTACTTC. This sequence encodes CASSARGLSYEQYF.

This chain connects TRBV4-1 to TRBJ1-2; TRBD1 aligns across 7 bases. The germline V gene encodes CDR1 MGHRA and CDR2 YSYEKL. CDR3 size: 15 residues. J lost 4 bases, V lost 4 bases, and 9 bases had no gene match. The CDR3 coding sequence is TGCGCCAGCAGCCCCGGACAGGTTTATCCCTATGGCTACACCTTC. Protein sequence: CASSPGQVYPYGYTF.

The gene calls are TRBV19 and TRBJ2-4, with D possibly TRBD2 on 5 matching bases. This CDR3 is built from 13 residues. V lost 0 bases and J lost 9, with 9 bases in between. From germline, CDR1 is LNHDA and CDR2 SQIVND (reference sequence). The CDR3 is CASSIETRGIQYF. CDR3 nucleotide sequence: TGTGCCAGTAGTATAGAGACCCGGGGCATTCAGTACTTC.

The rearrangement joins TRBV5-1 to TRBJ2-6; 7 bases are a match to TRBD1. This CDR3 contains 17 residues. V lost 4 bases and J lost 0; bases outside the gene matches: 7. Germline CDR1 is SGHRS and CDR2 is YFSETQ. In DNA, the CDR3 is TGCGCCAGCAGCATCGGGACAGTTCCCTCTGGGGCCAACGTCCTGACTTTC. Residues: CASSIGTVPSGANVLTF. The full variable domain, completed using reference TRBV5-1 and TRBJ2-6, is KAGVTQTPRYLIKTRGQQVTLSCSPISGHRSVSWYQQTPGQGLQFLFEYFSETQRNKGNFPGRFSGRQFSNSRSEMNVSTLELGDSALYLCASSIGTVPSGANVLTFGAGSRLTVL.

The V call is TRBV27, the J call TRBJ1-4; D might be TRBD1 (5 bases). The CDR3 spans 13 residues. V lost 5 bases, J lost 4 bases, and 8 bases lay in between. Germline V gene sequence: CDR1 MNHEY, CDR2 SMNVEV (reference sequence). CDR3 in amino acids: CASSRQLNEKLFF. The DNA for the CDR3 is TGTGCCAGCAGTAGACAGCTTAATGAAAAACTGTTTTTT. Full variable domain (rest looked up from reference TRBV27 and TRBJ1-4): EAQVTQNPRYLITVTGKKLTVTCSQNMNHEYMSWYRQDPGLGLRQIYYSMNVEVTDKGDVPEGYKVSRKEKRNFPLILESPSPNQTSLYFCASSRQLNEKLFFGSGTQLSVL.

CDR3 loop: CASSFTRYDEQFF. The CDR3, as DNA: TGTGCCAGCAGCTTCACTAGATACGATGAGCAGTTCTTC. This chain joins TRBV13 and TRBJ2-1, with D possibly TRBD2 on 5 matching bases. V was cut by 3 bases and J by 8 bases, with 11 bases left in between. The germline V gene encodes CDR1 PRHDT and CDR2 FYEKMQ (reference sequence). This CDR3 is built from 13 residues.

The chain uses TRBV19 and TRBJ1-1; TRBD1 matches 7 bases. V lost 7 bases, J lost 3 bases, and 8 bases stayed unmatched. The CDR3 loop spans 14 amino acids. In germline, CDR1 is LNHDA, CDR2 SQIVND (reference sequence). CDR3 nucleotide sequence: TGTGCCAGTATCCAGGGGGGTTCCTACACTGAAGCTTTCTTT. Translation gives CASIQGGSYTEAFF.

The CDR3 region is CASSLGSGNTGELFF. The CDR3 DNA is TGTGCCAGCAGCTTGGGAAGCGGGAACACCGGGGAGCTGTTTTTT. This rearrangement joins TRBV5-8 to TRBJ2-2, with a possible D match to TRBD2 (5 bases). Trimming left V 0 bases short and J 1 base short, with 7 bases between. The V gene's germline CDR1 is SGHTS and CDR2 YDEGEE. The CDR3 has 15 residues.

The chain couples TRBV6-5 to TRBJ2-3, with TRBD1 identical over 7 bases. This CDR3 has 14 residues. V shed 4 bases, J shed 3 bases, and the junction held 4 bases outside the gene matches. Germline V gene sequence: CDR1 MNHEY, CDR2 SVGAGI. CDR3 nucleotide sequence: TGTGCCAGCAGTTCGTACAGGGGTACAGATACGCAGTATTTT. It encodes CASSSYRGTDTQYF.